The present entry profiles one TCR beta chain with its context. This clonotype was observed a few times. Its antigen remains unidentified. The input lacks base qualities; no much larger clone sits a single base away. Every donor was a healthy Caucasian. The researchers also sequenced three unrelated adults who were not twins: a male aged 18 to 30, a male aged 50 to 59, and a female aged 50 to 59. Using Miltenyi CD45RO+ enrichment and human naive T-cell isolation kits, memory (CD45RO+) and naive T cells were isolated from PBMC. This sample is part of a study of identical twins (dated by TCRdb to about 2016). With respect to the entire study: TCR alpha and beta repertoires from monozygotic twins, unrelated adults of various ages and cord blood were deep-sequenced to test whether fetal clonotypes persist. To rule out contamination, replicate twin experiments were performed at different times with different library preparation protocols.

Deletion took 5 bases off V and 6 bases off J, with a span of 14 bases between the germline ends. The CDR3 holds 13 amino acids from the cysteine to the phenylalanine. Just CDR3 DNA is preserved here, 39 bases in frame from base 1. From the germline V gene (reference sequence), CDR1 is DFQATT and CDR2 is SNEGSKA. Overall results and qualifications from the work: Compared with coincidental sharing between unrelated individuals, out-of-frame TCR alpha sequences shared between twins showed an excess of sequences with low generation probability. Recombination models systematically underestimated out-of-frame TCR alpha sharing in monozygotic twins but agreed with sharing between unrelated individuals. Excess twin sharing in beta out-of-frame sequences was weaker because fewer shared sequences lowered the signal-to-noise ratio. Fewer insertions were carried by abundant cord blood beta clonotypes, a similar but weaker trend appeared in young adult naive repertoires, and no such trend appeared in memory repertoires. Because the same donors could not be followed over many years, the conclusions relied on cross-sectional statistical analysis. Invariant T cells such as MAIT and iNKT could partly confound zero-insertion analyses, although diverse VJ usage argued against such confounding for most clonotypes.

Receptor libraries were prepared by 5' RACE. TCRdb records Illumina HiSeq 2000 as the sequencer. Template switching introduced a universal primer binding site; the final cDNA contained a unique molecular identifier, enabling accurate counting of TCR cDNA molecules. Specific primers in the conserved constant-segment region were used to synthesize first-strand cDNA for TCR alpha and beta chains. To control for contamination, each cDNA library was double barcoded with a SMART-Mk sample barcode plus Illumina barcodes. TruSeq adapter sequences and Illumina sample barcodes were added in two successive PCR steps. The TCR alpha and beta cDNA libraries were sequenced on the Illumina HiSeq platform using custom primers. The paper's data handling went like this. Unique molecular identifiers were extracted from raw reads with MiGEC, and CDR3 positions were determined with MiXCR. Recombination models were inferred per individual with the repgenHMM and IGoR tools using an EM algorithm. The tcR package in R was used for shared clonotype analysis, with sharing normalized by the product of cloneset sizes. To study raw recombination free of thymic and clonal selection effects, out-of-frame nonproductive sequences were analyzed. The raw public reads went through TCRdb reprocessing: fastp at Q25, MiXCR clone calling, in-frame beta chains kept. Rows are combined by CDR3 protein, so each entry shows the most common genes and DNA. In this record, the V and J calls reflect TCRdb's handling and not the investigators' own analysis. This sample has approximately 690,000 distinct CDR3 sequences in its table, and approximately 6.1% of those were observed once. The leading ten clones occupy 1.5% to 2% of the sample.

Rearrangement joined TRBV20-1 to TRBJ2-1; TRBD2 is a weak D gene call, 5 bases matching. Material for sequencing was naive T cells sorted from blood. The cell subset or site label, as the study defines it: cells isolated with a human naive T-cell isolation kit. The sequence derives from a man aged 18 to 30 in good health. The DNA reads as follows: TGCAGTGCTTCCCGGGGAGCCTCCAATGAGCAGTTCTTC. Its product reads: CSASRGASNEQFF.